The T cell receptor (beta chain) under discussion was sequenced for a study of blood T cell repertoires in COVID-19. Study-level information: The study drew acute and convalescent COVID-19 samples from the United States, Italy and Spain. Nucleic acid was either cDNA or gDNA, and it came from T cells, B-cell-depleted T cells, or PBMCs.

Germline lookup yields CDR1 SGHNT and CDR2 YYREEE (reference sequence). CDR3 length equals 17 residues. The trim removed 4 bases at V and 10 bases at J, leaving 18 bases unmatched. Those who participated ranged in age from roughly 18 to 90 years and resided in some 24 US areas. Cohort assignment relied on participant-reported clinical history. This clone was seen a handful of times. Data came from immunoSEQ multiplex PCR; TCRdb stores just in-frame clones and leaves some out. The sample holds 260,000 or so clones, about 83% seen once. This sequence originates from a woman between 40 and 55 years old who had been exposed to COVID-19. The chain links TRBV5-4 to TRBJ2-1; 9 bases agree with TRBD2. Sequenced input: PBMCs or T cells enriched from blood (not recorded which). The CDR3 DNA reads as TGTGCCAGCAGCCCAAGGGTTGGAGCGGGGGGCCACGTAGAGCAGTTCTTC. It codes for CASSPRVGAGGHVEQFF.